Below are 30 T cell receptor beta chains sequenced from a single sample in a study of blood T cell repertoires in COVID-19. This table comes from immunoSEQ multiplex PCR, and its TCRdb copy is limited to in-frame clones, with some not included. Of fewer than 250,000 clones listed, more than 80% are singletons. The specimen sequenced was PBMCs or T cells enriched from blood (not recorded which). These receptors were taken from a man aged 60 to 75 who had recovered from COVID-19.

The chain employs TRBV10-1 and TRBJ1-1; possible D gene TRBD1, 5 bases. The V gene lost 7 bases and the J gene lost 2 bases, with 11 bases spanning the gap. Germline CDR1 and CDR2: WNHNN and SYGVQD (reference sequence). The length of the CDR3 is 13 residues. The CDR3 spells CASKRGSNTEAFF. Here the CDR3 DNA reads TGCGCCAGCAAAAGGGGATCTAACACTGAAGCTTTCTTT.

This sequence joins TRBV7-2 and TRBJ1-5; D is undetermined. The ends were cut back, 5 bases at V and 0 bases at J, with 11 bases in the middle. This CDR3 is 15 amino acids long. Per germline, CDR1 SGHTA and CDR2 FQGNSA. The CDR3 DNA sequence: TGTGCCAGCAGCCCGGACTCACTTAGCAATCAGCCCCAGCATTTT. The encoded protein is CASSPDSLSNQPQHF.

The J gene is TRBJ2-7, the V gene TRBV5-1; 10 bases align to TRBD1. V trimming: 4 bases; J trimming: 3 bases; junction bases outside the gene matches: 7. CDR1 and CDR2 (germline): SGHRS, YFSETQ. This CDR3 region has 15 residues. CDR3 nucleotide sequence: TGCGCCAGCAGCGGAGGGACAGGGGAAAACTACGAGCAGTACTTC. It codes for CASSGGTGENYEQYF. Full variable domain (rest looked up from reference TRBV5-1 and TRBJ2-7): KAGVTQTPRYLIKTRGQQVTLSCSPISGHRSVSWYQQTPGQGLQFLFEYFSETQRNKGNFPGRFSGRQFSNSRSEMNVSTLELGDSALYLCASSGGTGENYEQYFGPGTRLTVT.

The chain combines TRBV11-1 with TRBJ1-6, with a tentative D call TRBD1 (5 bases). V was pared by 5 bases and J by 3 bases, with 11 bases between. Germline lookup yields CDR1 SGHAT and CDR2 FQDESV (reference sequence). The CDR3 extends over 15 amino acids. This chain's CDR3 is CASSPRQFYNSPLHF. The CDR3 bases are TGTGCCAGCAGCCCACGACAGTTCTATAATTCACCCCTCCACTTT.

V and J are TRBV7-2 and TRBJ1-5; D call uncertain. Looked up from germline, CDR1 is SGHTA and CDR2 is FQGNSA. V shed 0 bases and J shed 5 bases, with 5 bases lying between them. This CDR3 is built from 13 residues. CDR3: CASSLAYYQPQHF. The CDR3 DNA sequence: TGTGCCAGCAGCTTAGCTTACTATCAGCCCCAGCATTTT. The variable domain in full, with the rest retrieved from reference TRBV7-2 and TRBJ1-5, is GAGVSQSPSNKVTEKGKDVELRCDPISGHTALYWYRQSLGQGLEFLIYFQGNSAPDKSGLPSDRFSAERTGGSVSTLTIQRTQQEDSAVYLCASSLAYYQPQHFGDGTRLSIL.

This rearrangement joins TRBV7-8 to TRBJ2-1; D is unresolved. V lost 2 bases, J lost 9 bases, and 17 bases lay in between. CDR3 length: 15 residues. CDR1 is SGHVS and CDR2 is FQNEAQ in the germline V gene. CDR3 bases: TGTGCCAGCAGCTTAATGGTCTCCTTCGGTAGTGAGCAGTTCTTC. It yields the protein CASSLMVSFGSEQFF.

This clone showed up many times. The chain uses TRBV11-2 and TRBJ2-1; 9 bases agree with TRBD2. This CDR3 comprises 12 residues. CDR1 and CDR2 from the germline V gene are SGHAT and FQNNGV. CDR3 sequence reads: CATTSGHNEQFF. The CDR3 coding sequence is TGTGCGACGACTAGCGGTCACAATGAGCAGTTCTTC.

The chain employs TRBV7-3 and TRBJ2-2; D is undetermined. The CDR3 is made up of 12 amino acids. Germline V gene lookup returns CDR1 SGHTA and CDR2 FQGTGA. Trimming cost V 4 bases and J 3 bases, with 3 bases left between them. The CDR3, as DNA: TGTGCCAGCAGCTCGGACACCGGGGAGCTGTTTTTT. Translated, it gives CASSSDTGELFF.

This clone was recorded only once. This chain joins TRBV19 and TRBJ2-3; weak D call: TRBD2 (6 bases). The CDR3 spans 14 residues. V shed 6 bases and J shed 0 bases, with 10 bases lying between them. Germline-derived CDR1 and CDR2 are LNHDA and SQIVND (reference sequence). CDR3 sequence reads: CASRKTSSTDTQYF. For the CDR3, the DNA is TGTGCCAGTAGGAAAACTAGCAGCACAGATACGCAGTATTTT.

The chain is built from TRBV6-5 and TRBJ2-1, with D possibly TRBD1 on 6 matching bases. CDR1 is MNHEY and CDR2 is SVGAGI in the germline V gene. CDR3 length: 15 residues. The V and J ends lost 6 bases and 0 bases respectively, with 12 bases between them. CDR3 nucleotides: TGTGCCAGCAGGCAAACAGGGACCTCCTACAATGAGCAGTTCTTC. Protein: CASRQTGTSYNEQFF.

This clone was found many times. The chain links TRBV7-2 to TRBJ1-1; D is uncertain. The CDR3 is made up of 13 amino acids. Germline V gives CDR1 SGHTA, CDR2 FQGNSA. V lost 5 bases and J lost 4, with 11 bases in between. CDR3 DNA sequence: TGTGCCAGCAGCGGAAGACTCCTCACTGAAGCTTTCTTT. Protein: CASSGRLLTEAFF.

V is TRBV7-8 and J is TRBJ2-7; 7 nucleotides line up with TRBD2. With V trimmed by 0 bases and J by 5 bases, 7 bases remained unmatched. This CDR3 has 15 amino acids. Germline loops: CDR1 SGHVS, CDR2 FQNEAQ. Here the CDR3 DNA reads TGTGCCAGCAGCTTAGCGCTAGGCGGGGGAAACGAGCAGTACTTC. Amino acids: CASSLALGGGNEQYF.

The genes are TRBV3-1 (or the pseudogene TRBV3-2) and TRBJ1-1, with TRBD1 identical over 7 bases. The junction had 6 bases not matched to a gene; V was cut back by 2 bases and J by 3 bases. Germline V gene sequence: CDR1 LGHDT, CDR2 YNNKEL (reference sequence). CDR3 length: 15 residues. Here the CDR3 DNA reads TGTGCCAGCAGCCAACGACTCCAGGGGGACACTGAAGCTTTCTTT. Its translation: CASSQRLQGDTEAFF.

This clone was seen once. The V gene is TRBV11-3, the J gene TRBJ2-7, with 8 nucleotides matching TRBD2. The CDR3 runs 14 residues. J lost 1 base, V lost 7 bases, and 6 bases had no gene match. Germline V lookup: CDR1 SGHNT, CDR2 YENEEA. The chain's CDR3 is CASKLAGGSYEQYF. The CDR3, as DNA: TGTGCCAGCAAACTGGCGGGGGGTTCCTACGAGCAGTACTTC.

This clone was counted once. This sequence joins TRBV6-4 and TRBJ2-1; D is unresolved. The V end lost 3 bases, the J end lost 5 bases, and 8 bases lay between the germline ends. There are 13 residues in the CDR3. CDR1 is MRHNA, CDR2 SNTAGT, per germline. The CDR3 DNA reads as TGTGCCAGCAGTGATGAGCTTGACAATGAGCAGTTCTTC. Translation gives CASSDELDNEQFF.

The rearrangement uses TRBV19 and TRBJ1-2; 11 bases align to TRBD1. Germline loops: CDR1 LNHDA, CDR2 SQIVND (reference sequence). J lost 5 bases, V lost 4 bases, and 6 bases had no gene match. The CDR3 sequence is 15 residues long. The CDR3 loop reads CASSTTGTGGYGYTF. In DNA, the CDR3 is TGTGCCAGTAGTACAACCGGGACAGGGGGGTATGGCTACACCTTC.

This sequence joins TRBV6-5 and TRBJ1-1; weak D call: TRBD1 (5 bases). Germline-derived CDR1 and CDR2 are MNHEY and SVGAGI. Trimming took off 7 bases at V and 5 bases at J, with 17 bases between the two ends. The CDR3 has 14 residues. As DNA, the CDR3 is TGTGCCAGCAATTCGGGGGACGGGAATACTGAAGCTTTCTTT. Translating gives CASNSGDGNTEAFF.

This clone was recorded only once. This sequence joins TRBV7-9 and TRBJ1-1, with 8 bases lining up with TRBD1. Germline assignment: CDR1 SEHNR and CDR2 FQNEAQ (reference sequence). CDR3 length: 16 residues. V lost 1 base, J lost 2 bases, and 6 bases stayed unmatched. The CDR3 spells CASSLVPGQGNTEAFF. CDR3 coding DNA: TGTGCCAGCAGCTTAGTACCCGGACAGGGAAACACTGAAGCTTTCTTT.

The V call is TRBV11-3, the J call TRBJ1-4, with 7 bases fitting TRBD1. With 5 bases clipped from V and 1 base from J, the junction kept 4 bases outside the gene matches. The germline CDR1 and CDR2 sequences are SGHNT and YENEEA. This CDR3 has 15 amino acids. The DNA of the CDR3 is TGTGCCAGCAGCCCAGGGGGAGAAACTAATGAAAAACTGTTTTTT. Protein product: CASSPGGETNEKLFF.

V gene TRBV5-1 combines with J gene TRBJ1-1; possibly TRBD1 for D (5 bases). The CDR3 extends over 16 amino acids. Trimming shortened V by 0 bases and J by 0 bases, and 12 bases separated the two germline ends. Germline CDR1 reads SGHRS; CDR2 reads YFSETQ. The CDR3 loop reads CASSLDPGKMNTEAFF. In nucleotides, the CDR3 is TGCGCCAGCAGCTTGGACCCAGGGAAAATGAACACTGAAGCTTTCTTT.

This chain joins TRBV3-1 (or the pseudogene TRBV3-2) and TRBJ2-1, with TRBD2 as a possible D gene (6 bases). CDR1 and CDR2 from the germline V gene are LGHDT and YNNKEL (reference sequence). The CDR3 loop spans 18 amino acids. Trimming left V 1 base short and J 9 bases short, with 25 bases between. CDR3 region: CASSQVAGRDWVRGEQFF. As DNA, the CDR3 is TGTGCCAGCAGCCAAGTGGCGGGGCGGGACTGGGTTAGGGGTGAGCAGTTCTTC.

The genes are TRBV5-8 and TRBJ1-1; D unresolved. The CDR3 runs to 13 residues. Between the trimmed V and J ends, which lost 5 bases and 3 bases, there was a span of 11 bases. Germline loops: CDR1 SGHTS, CDR2 YDEGEE. This CDR3 reads CASSRDTYTEAFF. CDR3 DNA: TGTGCCAGCAGTCGAGACACGTACACTGAAGCTTTCTTT.

J is TRBJ1-2 and V is TRBV5-1; 11 positions match TRBD1. This CDR3 region has 17 residues. Per the germline V gene, CDR1 is SGHRS and CDR2 is YFSETQ. The trim removed 0 bases at V and 4 bases at J, leaving 8 bases unmatched. CDR3 sequence: CASSLDRTGGAGYGYTF. CDR3 coding DNA: TGCGCCAGCAGCTTGGATCGGACAGGGGGCGCTGGCTATGGCTACACCTTC.

This chain joins TRBV7-3 and TRBJ2-3; D remains unclear. Between the trimmed V and J ends, which lost 0 bases and 2 bases, there was a span of 6 bases. The CDR3 is 14 residues long. Germline loops: CDR1 SGHTA, CDR2 FQGTGA. The CDR3 loop is CASSLTRNTDTQYF. Here the CDR3 DNA reads TGTGCCAGCAGCTTAACGCGGAACACAGATACGCAGTATTTT.

The CDR3 loop reads CASSGSPGETQYF. CDR3 nucleotides: TGTGCCAGCAGTGGAAGCCCCGGGGAGACCCAGTACTTC. This chain uses TRBV25-1 with TRBJ2-5; D is undetermined. Per germline, CDR1 MGHDK and CDR2 SYGVNS. V lost 4 bases and J 5 bases, leaving 11 bases between the germline ends. This CDR3 region has 13 residues.

The V call is TRBV18, the J call TRBJ1-6, with D tentatively TRBD1 (6 bases). This CDR3 spans 14 amino acids. Germline V gene lookup returns CDR1 KGHSH and CDR2 LQKENI. V was shortened by 4 bases and J by 5 bases, with 9 bases between the two germline ends. In DNA form, the CDR3 reads TGTGCCAGCTCACTCTGGACAGATAATTCACCCCTCCACTTT. Translation: CASSLWTDNSPLHF.

The rearrangement links TRBV5-1 to TRBJ1-2; TRBD1 aligns across 12 bases. Looked up from germline, CDR1 is SGHRS and CDR2 is YFSETQ. This CDR3 is built from 17 residues. With 5 bases clipped from V and 7 bases from J, the junction kept 15 bases outside the gene matches. CDR3 nucleotide sequence: TGCGCCAGCAGATCAGCTCCCGGGACAGGGGGCGCGGGTGGCTACACCTTC. Translation: CASRSAPGTGGAGGYTF.

The chain couples TRBV9 to TRBJ1-1; weak D call: TRBD1 (5 bases). Germline V gives CDR1 SGDLS, CDR2 YYNGEE. CDR3 size: 15 residues. Trimming removed 3 bases at V and 0 bases at J, with 12 bases between. CDR3 nucleotide sequence: TGTGCCAGCAGCGGCCCCGGGGGTATGAACACTGAAGCTTTCTTT. Translation gives CASSGPGGMNTEAFF.

This clone appeared once. This sequence joins TRBV5-6 and TRBJ2-5, with no clear D. With 0 bases removed from V and 5 bases from J, the gap between germline ends came to 14 bases. Germline assignment: CDR1 SGHDT and CDR2 YYEEEE. CDR3 length equals 15 residues. CDR3 DNA sequence: TGTGCCAGCAGCTTGGGGCCCGGGTTGGCCGAGACCCAGTACTTC. It codes for CASSLGPGLAETQYF.

The CDR3 DNA sequence: TGTGCCAGTAGTATACAGGCCTATGGCTACACCTTC. It encodes CASSIQAYGYTF. The chain employs TRBV19 and TRBJ1-2; D unclear. The length of the CDR3 is 12 residues. CDR1 is LNHDA, CDR2 SQIVND, per germline (reference sequence). Trimming stripped 2 bases from V and 4 bases from J, with 5 bases between.